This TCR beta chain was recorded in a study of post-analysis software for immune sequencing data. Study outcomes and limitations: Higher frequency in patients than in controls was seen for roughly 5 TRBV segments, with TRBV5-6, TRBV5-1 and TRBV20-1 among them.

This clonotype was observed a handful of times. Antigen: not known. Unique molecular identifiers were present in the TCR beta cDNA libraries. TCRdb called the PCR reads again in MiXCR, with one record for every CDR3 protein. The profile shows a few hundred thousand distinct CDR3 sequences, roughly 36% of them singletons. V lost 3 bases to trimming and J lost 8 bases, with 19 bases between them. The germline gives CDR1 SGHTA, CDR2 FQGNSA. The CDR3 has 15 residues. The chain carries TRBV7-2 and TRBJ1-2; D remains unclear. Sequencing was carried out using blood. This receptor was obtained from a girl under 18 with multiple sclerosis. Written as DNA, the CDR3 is TGTGCCAGCAGCTTCATCAGGAGATTATCGGAAGGCTACACCTTC. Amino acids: CASSFIRRLSEGYTF.